These 25 T cell receptor beta chains were sequenced from one sample in a study of CD8+CD57+ T cells in acquired aplastic anemia. Profiling of TCR beta VDJ combinations and CDR3 sequences used genomic DNA as template. TCRdb reanalysed the reads using MiXCR and keeps one entry per CDR3 protein. This sample has roughly 200,000 distinct CDR3 sequences, with 61% found just once. Input material: sorted CD4+, CD8+, or CD8+CD57+ T cells (not recorded which) from PBMCs. These receptors originate from a human donor in good health.

This clonotype has ten or more counts. The V gene is TRBV5-8, the J gene TRBJ2-1; 11 bases match TRBD2. The CDR3 is made up of 17 amino acids. CDR1 and CDR2 (germline): SGHTS, YDEGEE. J gave up 3 bases and V 3 bases, and 8 bases lay outside the gene matches. Here the CDR3 DNA reads TGTGCCAGCAGCTCCTTAGCGGGGGGGCCCAACTACAATGAGCAGTTCTTC. This codes for CASSSLAGGPNYNEQFF.

This clonotype has more than one count but fewer than ten. This chain links TRBV24-1 with TRBJ2-5, with a possible D match to TRBD2 (6 bases). The V and J ends lost 12 bases and 1 base respectively, with 11 bases between them. The CDR3 is 12 amino acids. CDR1 and CDR2 from the germline V gene are KGHDR and SFDVKD. The CDR3 nucleotides read TGTGCCTCCGGAGGGTCCCAAGAGACCCAGTACTTC. Protein sequence: CASGGSQETQYF.

The CDR3 sequence is CARRDWEDQPQHF. The CDR3 DNA reads TGTGCCAGGAGGGACTGGGAGGATCAGCCCCAGCATTTT. V is TRBV7-2 and J is TRBJ1-5; D might be TRBD1 (5 bases). The V end lost 9 bases, the J end lost 5 bases, and 14 bases lay between the germline ends. CDR1 is SGHTA and CDR2 is FQGNSA in the germline V gene. The CDR3 has 13 amino acids.

The chain carries TRBV24-1 and TRBJ2-5; D may be TRBD1 (6 bases). The CDR3 spans 16 residues. V was clipped by 1 base and J by 4 bases, with 15 bases between them. Per germline, CDR1 KGHDR and CDR2 SFDVKD. CDR3 loop: CATSDLADSLGETQYF. The CDR3, as DNA: TGTGCCACCAGTGATTTAGCGGACAGTCTGGGAGAGACCCAGTACTTC.

This clonotype was counted a few times. V is TRBV7-6 and J is TRBJ2-7; unclear D gene. The germline CDR1 and CDR2 sequences are SGHVS and FNYEAQ. The CDR3 runs 13 residues. V gave up 5 bases and J gave up 3 bases, with 11 bases separating them. As DNA, the CDR3 is TGTGCCAGCAGCCCCGGCAGGAACTACGAGCAGTACTTC. This translates into CASSPGRNYEQYF. The full variable domain, with the rest looked up from reference TRBV7-6 and TRBJ2-7, is GAGVSQSPRYKVTKRGQDVALRCDPISGHVSLYWYRQALGQGPEFLTYFNYEAQQDKSGLPNDRFSAERPEGSISTLTIQRTEQRDSAMYRCASSPGRNYEQYFGPGTRLTVT.

A word on this clonotype: A much larger clone differs by one base, so this may be a read error. The J gene is TRBJ2-1, the V gene TRBV7-3, with 8 bases lining up with TRBD2. V was clipped by 5 bases and J by 8 bases; unmatched bases: 11. There are 15 residues in the CDR3. Germline V gene lookup returns CDR1 SGHTA and CDR2 FQGTGA. The CDR3 DNA sequence: TGTGCCAGCAGCCCGAAAAGCGGGAGACTGCATGAGCAGTTCTTC. Translated: CASSPKSGRLHEQFF.

Note on this clonotype: Compared with germline, one end of the junction differs, possibly owing to a read error. The chain couples TRBV7-9 to TRBJ1-6, with unresolved D. Germline CDR1 reads SEHNR; CDR2 reads FQNEAQ (reference sequence). This CDR3 spans 14 amino acids. The CDR3 sequence is CASSFVRGDSPPHF. The CDR3 nucleotides read TGCGCCAGCAGCTTTGTACGAGGAGATTCACCCCCCCACTTT.

The CDR3 is CASSQDQTGFNNEQYF. Written as DNA, the CDR3 is TGCGCCAGCAGCCAAGACCAGACGGGGTTCAACAACGAGCAGTACTTC. This chain links TRBV4-3 with TRBJ2-7; a possible D gene is TRBD2 (5 bases). Looked up from germline, CDR1 is LGHNA and CDR2 is YSLEER. This CDR3 region has 16 residues. V was cut by 0 bases and J by 5 bases, with 17 bases left in between.

As concerns this clonotype: An end of the junction does not agree with germline; a read error may underlie this. The V call is TRBV24-1, the J call TRBJ2-7; 10 bases are a match to TRBD2. CDR3 length: 14 amino acids. The germline V gene has CDR1 KGHDR and CDR2 SFDVKD. The CDR3 DNA reads as TGTGCCAGCAGTTGGACTAGCGGAGCCTACGAGCAGTACTTC. Amino acids: CASSWTSGAYEQYF.

This clonotype was counted ten times or more. CDR3 residues: CASSPLGGIYEQYF. CDR3 DNA sequence: TGTGCCAGCAGCCCCCTGGGCGGGATATACGAGCAGTACTTC. The J gene is TRBJ2-7, the V gene TRBV9; possibly TRBD2 for D (6 bases). With 4 bases removed from V and 4 bases from J, the gap between germline ends came to 15 bases. Germline V gene data show CDR1 as SGDLS and CDR2 as YYNGEE. The CDR3 has 14 amino acids.

This clonotype occurred a few times. This chain links TRBV7-9 with TRBJ2-7; 12 positions match TRBD2. The trim removed 4 bases at V and 4 bases at J, leaving 14 bases unmatched. Germline-derived CDR1 and CDR2 are SEHNR and FQNEAQ (reference sequence). The CDR3 is made up of 18 amino acids. In nucleotides, the CDR3 is TGTGCCAGCAGCTATAAACGGACTAGCGGGACGGGGAAGTACGAGCAGTACTTC. It is translated as CASSYKRTSGTGKYEQYF. Using reference TRBV7-9 and TRBJ2-7 for the parts outside the CDR3, the full variable domain is DTGVSQNPRHKITKRGQNVTFRCDPISEHNRLYWYRQTLGQGPEFLTYFQNEAQLEKSRLLSDRFSAERPKGSFSTLEIQRTEQGDSAMYLCASSYKRTSGTGKYEQYFGPGTRLTVT.

The CDR3 loop reads CASSEAQGGPYEQYF. CDR3 DNA: TGTGCCAGCAGTGAAGCGCAGGGGGGCCCCTACGAGCAGTACTTC. The chain joins TRBV6-1 to TRBJ2-7; perhaps TRBD1 as D (7 bases). Germline V gives CDR1 MNHNS, CDR2 SASEGT. Trimming removed 0 bases from V and 2 bases from J, with 11 bases in between. CDR3 length: 15 amino acids.

This chain uses TRBV7-2 with TRBJ2-7; D is ambiguous. The CDR3 totals 15 residues. V dropped 1 base and J dropped 0 bases, with 10 bases sitting between them. Germline V gene data show CDR1 as SGHTA and CDR2 as FQGNSA. CDR3 in DNA: TGTGCCAGCAGCTTAGACCGGGCAGCCTCCTACGAGCAGTACTTC. Translating gives CASSLDRAASYEQYF.

This clonotype was counted ten times or more. This chain links TRBV4-1 with TRBJ2-7, with D possibly being TRBD1 or TRBD2 (5 bases each). This CDR3 is 14 amino acids long. Germline V gene lookup returns CDR1 MGHRA and CDR2 YSYEKL. V was trimmed by 4 bases and J by 7 bases, leaving 17 bases between them. CDR3 loop: CASSPGDPEPEQYF. The CDR3 DNA is TGCGCCAGCAGCCCCGGGGACCCCGAGCCAGAGCAGTACTTC.

The gene calls are TRBV9 and TRBJ2-7; D uncertain. CDR1 and CDR2 (germline): SGDLS, YYNGEE. This CDR3 is built from 10 residues. The V gene lost 3 bases and the J gene lost 5 bases, with 3 bases spanning the gap. The CDR3 nucleotides are TGTGCCAGCAGCGGTGACGAGCAGTACTTC. This codes for CASSGDEQYF.

The chain joins TRBV9 to TRBJ1-1, with D tentatively TRBD1 (6 bases). This CDR3 is built from 16 residues. V was pared by 0 bases and J by 7 bases, with 19 bases between. Germline CDR1 SGDLS, CDR2 YYNGEE. This CDR3 reads CASSVGASGGGNEAFF. The CDR3 DNA is TGTGCCAGCAGCGTAGGAGCTAGCGGGGGGGGCAATGAAGCTTTCTTT.

Notes on this clonotype: The junction does not match germline at one end; this may be a read error. CDR3 loop: CASSVRGTGEQFF. DNA of the CDR3: TGTGCCAGCAGTGTACGGGGAACAGGTGAGCAGTTCTTC. The chain recombines TRBV10-3 with TRBJ2-1; D is possibly TRBD1 or TRBD2 (5 bases each). Germline V gene lookup returns CDR1 ENHRY and CDR2 SYGVKD. The CDR3 is made up of 13 amino acids.

The V and J genes are TRBV5-5 and TRBJ1-2; possibly TRBD1 for D (6 bases). Germline CDR1 is SGHKS and CDR2 is YYEKEE (reference sequence). The CDR3 runs 13 residues. The ends were cut back, 4 bases at V and 7 bases at J, with 14 bases in the middle. The CDR3 DNA reads as TGTGCCAGCAGCACGGACAGTTACCTTGGCTACACCTTC. It specifies CASSTDSYLGYTF.

The chain couples TRBV10-3 to TRBJ1-1; no reliable D call. The CDR3 has 14 residues. CDR1 ENHRY and CDR2 SYGVKD come from the germline V gene. V was shortened by 0 bases and J by 4 bases, with 9 bases between the two germline ends. The CDR3 DNA is TGTGCCATCAGTGAGTCAGGAGTTGGCACTGAAGCTTTCTTT. Its protein is CAISESGVGTEAFF.

This clonotype turned up a few times. J is TRBJ1-5 and V is TRBV2; D remains ambiguous. The CDR3 extends over 11 amino acids. CDR1 and CDR2 (germline): SNHLY, FYNNEI. V was clipped by 4 bases and J by 11 bases, with 9 bases between them. The CDR3 DNA sequence: TGTGCCAGCAGTGCGGGGTCAGCCCAGCATTTT. This translates into CASSAGSAQHF.

The chain links TRBV19 to TRBJ2-7; 7 nucleotides line up with TRBD1. The CDR3 is 13 amino acids. Germline loops: CDR1 LNHDA, CDR2 SQIVND (reference sequence). The V segment lost 3 bases and the J segment 4 bases; nucleotides outside the gene matches: 3. CDR3 DNA sequence: TGTGCCAGTAGTATCGGCAGGGGGTACGAGCAGTACTTC. Translating gives CASSIGRGYEQYF.

J is TRBJ1-2 and V is TRBV30; possible D gene TRBD1, 5 bases. CDR3 length: 13 amino acids. Trimming shortened V by 2 bases and J by 3 bases, and 10 bases separated the two germline ends. In germline, CDR1 is GTSNPN, CDR2 SVGIG (reference sequence). The CDR3 spells CAWSWGGDYGYTF. The CDR3 DNA reads TGTGCCTGGAGTTGGGGGGGTGACTATGGCTACACCTTC.

The CDR3 loop reads CASSLASGQGFTYEQYF. The CDR3, as DNA: TGTGCCAGCAGCTTAGCGTCGGGCCAGGGGTTCACCTACGAGCAGTACTTC. The rearrangement joins TRBV7-6 to TRBJ2-7; tentative D call: TRBD1 (6 bases). This CDR3 has 17 residues. V lost 0 bases to trimming and J lost 2 bases, with 17 bases between them. Germline CDR1 reads SGHVS; CDR2 reads FNYEAQ. The full variable domain, in which reference TRBV7-6 and TRBJ2-7 provide the parts outside the CDR3, is GAGVSQSPRYKVTKRGQDVALRCDPISGHVSLYWYRQALGQGPEFLTYFNYEAQQDKSGLPNDRFSAERPEGSISTLTIQRTEQRDSAMYRCASSLASGQGFTYEQYFGPGTRLTVT.

The chain carries TRBV7-3 and TRBJ2-2; no firm D call. This CDR3 has 14 amino acids. V lost 5 bases and J lost 0, with 7 bases in between. Looked up from germline, CDR1 is SGHTA and CDR2 is FQGTGA. Here the CDR3 reads CASSLLANTGELFF. The CDR3 region has the DNA TGTGCCAGCAGCCTCCTAGCGAACACCGGGGAGCTGTTTTTT.

The chain joins TRBV7-3 to TRBJ2-2; D is perhaps TRBD2 (5 bases). The germline V and J ends were trimmed by 3 bases and 6 bases, with 5 bases remaining between them. CDR3 length equals 12 residues. Germline V lookup: CDR1 SGHTA, CDR2 FQGTGA. The CDR3 region has the DNA TGTGCCAGCAGCTTGCGGGCCGGGGAGCTGTTTTTT. Translation gives CASSLRAGELFF.